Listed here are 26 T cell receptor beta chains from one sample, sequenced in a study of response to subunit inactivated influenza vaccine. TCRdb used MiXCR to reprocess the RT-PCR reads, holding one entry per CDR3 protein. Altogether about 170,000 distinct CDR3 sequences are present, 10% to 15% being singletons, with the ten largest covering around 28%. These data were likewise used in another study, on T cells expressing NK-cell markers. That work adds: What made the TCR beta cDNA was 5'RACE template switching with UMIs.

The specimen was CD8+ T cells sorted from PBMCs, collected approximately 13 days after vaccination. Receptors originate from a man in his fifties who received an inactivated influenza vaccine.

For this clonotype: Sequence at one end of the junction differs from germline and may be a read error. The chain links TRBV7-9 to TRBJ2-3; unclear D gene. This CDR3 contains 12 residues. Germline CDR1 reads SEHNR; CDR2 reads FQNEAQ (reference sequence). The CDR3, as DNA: TGTTCCAGCAGCTTGTGGACAGATACGCAGTATTTT. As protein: CSSSLWTDTQYF.

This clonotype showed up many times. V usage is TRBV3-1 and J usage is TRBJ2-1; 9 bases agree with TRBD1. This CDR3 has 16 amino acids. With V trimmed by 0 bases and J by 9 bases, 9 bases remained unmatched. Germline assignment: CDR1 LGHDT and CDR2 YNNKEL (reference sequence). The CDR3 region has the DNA TGTGCCAGCAGCCAAGAATATCCTTCGACAGGGGGTGAGCAGTTCTTC. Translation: CASSQEYPSTGGEQFF.

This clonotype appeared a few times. CDR3 residues: CASSSSGVQRPSTDTQYF. CDR3 nucleotides: TGTGCCAGCAGCTCTAGCGGCGTCCAGCGGCCTAGCACAGATACGCAGTATTTT. The chain uses TRBV7-6 and TRBJ2-3, with TRBD2 matching over 7 bases. The V gene end was trimmed by 4 bases and the J gene end by 0 bases; junction bases not matched to a gene: 13. The CDR3 is made up of 18 amino acids. Germline CDR1 SGHVS, CDR2 FNYEAQ.

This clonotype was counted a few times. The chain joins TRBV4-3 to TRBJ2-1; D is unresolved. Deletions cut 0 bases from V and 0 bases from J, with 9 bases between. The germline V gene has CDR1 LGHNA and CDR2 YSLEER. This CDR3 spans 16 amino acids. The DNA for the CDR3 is TGCGCCAGCAGCCAAGAACGGCGAAGCTCCTACAATGAGCAGTTCTTC. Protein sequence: CASSQERRSSYNEQFF.

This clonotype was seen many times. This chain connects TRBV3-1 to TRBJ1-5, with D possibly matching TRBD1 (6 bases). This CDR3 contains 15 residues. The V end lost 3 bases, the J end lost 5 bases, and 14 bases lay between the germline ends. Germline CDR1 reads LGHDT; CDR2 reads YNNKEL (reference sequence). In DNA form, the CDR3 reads TGTGCCAGCAGCCAGTCCCTGGGGGGCCATCAGCCCCAGCATTTT. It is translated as CASSQSLGGHQPQHF. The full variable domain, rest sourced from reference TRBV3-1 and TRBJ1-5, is DTAVSQTPKYLVTQMGNDKSIKCEQNLGHDTMYWYKQDSKKFLKIMFSYNNKELIINETVPNRFSPKSPDKAHLNLHINSLELGDSAVYFCASSQSLGGHQPQHFGDGTRLSIL.

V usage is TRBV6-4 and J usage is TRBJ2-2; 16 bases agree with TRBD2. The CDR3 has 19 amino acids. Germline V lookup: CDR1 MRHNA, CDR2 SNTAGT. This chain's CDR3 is CTCCPGTSGRAVDTGELFF. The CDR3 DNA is TGTACCTGCTGTCCCGGGACTAGCGGGAGGGCCGTGGACACCGGGGAGCTGTTTTTT.

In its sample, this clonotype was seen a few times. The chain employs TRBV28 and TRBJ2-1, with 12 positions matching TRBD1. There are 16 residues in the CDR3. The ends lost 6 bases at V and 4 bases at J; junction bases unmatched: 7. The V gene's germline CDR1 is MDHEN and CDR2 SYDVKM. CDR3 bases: TGTGCCAGCAGACCGGGACAGGGGGCTTATTACAATGAGCAGTTCTTC. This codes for CASRPGQGAYYNEQFF.

The CDR3 DNA reads TGTGCCAGCAGTTTAAATGGCGGGTCTTACTCCTACGAGCAGTACTTC. Translating it yields CASSLNGGSYSYEQYF. The V gene is TRBV12-3 or TRBV12-4, the J gene TRBJ2-7; maybe TRBD2 (5 bases). CDR3 length: 16 amino acids. Trimming took off 2 bases at V and 0 bases at J, with 14 bases between the two ends.

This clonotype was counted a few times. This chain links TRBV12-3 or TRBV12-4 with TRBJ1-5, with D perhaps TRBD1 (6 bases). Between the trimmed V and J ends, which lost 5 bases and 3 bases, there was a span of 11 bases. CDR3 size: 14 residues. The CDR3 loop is CASSLRQDNQPQHF. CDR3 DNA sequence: TGTGCCAGCAGTCTTAGACAGGACAATCAGCCCCAGCATTTT.

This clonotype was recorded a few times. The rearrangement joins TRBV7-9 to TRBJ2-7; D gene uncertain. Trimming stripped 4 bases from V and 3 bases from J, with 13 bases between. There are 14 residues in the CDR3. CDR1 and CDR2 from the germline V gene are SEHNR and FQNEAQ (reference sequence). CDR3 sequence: CASSSPAGLYEQYF. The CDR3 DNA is TGTGCCAGCAGCTCACCGGCAGGCCTCTACGAGCAGTACTTC.

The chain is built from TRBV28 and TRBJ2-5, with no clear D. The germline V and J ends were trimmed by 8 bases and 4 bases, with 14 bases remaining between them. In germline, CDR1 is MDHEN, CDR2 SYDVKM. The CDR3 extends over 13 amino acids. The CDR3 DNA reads TGTGCCAGCCGTGACACCATTTCAGAGACCCAGTACTTC. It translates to CASRDTISETQYF.

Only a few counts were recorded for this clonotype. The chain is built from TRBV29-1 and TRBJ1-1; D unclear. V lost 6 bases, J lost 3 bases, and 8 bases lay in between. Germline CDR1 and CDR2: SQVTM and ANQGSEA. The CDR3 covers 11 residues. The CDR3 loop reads CSVDLDTEAFF. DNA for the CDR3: TGCAGCGTGGACCTAGACACTGAAGCTTTCTTT.

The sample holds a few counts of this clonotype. For the CDR3, the DNA is TGTGCCAGCAGCTACCGACTAGCAGTATACAATGAGCAGTTCTTC. Translated: CASSYRLAVYNEQFF. This chain connects TRBV13 to TRBJ2-1; the match to TRBD2 covers 7 bases. The germline V gene encodes CDR1 PRHDT and CDR2 FYEKMQ (reference sequence). The CDR3 sequence is 15 residues long. The V gene end was trimmed by 4 bases and the J gene end by 4 bases; junction bases not matched to a gene: 7. The full variable domain, completed using reference TRBV13 and TRBJ2-1, is AAGVIQSPRHLIKEKRETATLKCYPIPRHDTVYWYQQGPGQDPQFLISFYEKMQSDKGSIPDRFSAQQFSDYHSELNMSSLELGDSALYFCASSYRLAVYNEQFFGPGTRLTVL.

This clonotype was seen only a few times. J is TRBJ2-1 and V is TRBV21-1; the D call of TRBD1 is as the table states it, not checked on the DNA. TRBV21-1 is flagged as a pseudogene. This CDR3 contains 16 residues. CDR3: CASSLGGTPPYNEQFF. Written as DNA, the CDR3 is TGTGCCAGCAGCTTAGGCGGGACCCCCCCCTACAATGAGCAGTTCTTC.

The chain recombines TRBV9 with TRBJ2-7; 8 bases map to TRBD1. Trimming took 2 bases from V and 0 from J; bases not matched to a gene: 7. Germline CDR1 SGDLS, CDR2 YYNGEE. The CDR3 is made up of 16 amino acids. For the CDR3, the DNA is TGTGCCAGCAGCGTCGGCCCTACAGGGGGCTCCTACGAGCAGTACTTC. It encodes CASSVGPTGGSYEQYF.

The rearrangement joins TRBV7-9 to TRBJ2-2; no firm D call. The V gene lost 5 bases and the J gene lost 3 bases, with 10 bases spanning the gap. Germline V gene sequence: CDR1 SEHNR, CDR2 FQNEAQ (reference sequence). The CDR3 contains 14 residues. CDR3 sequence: CASSPPVYTGELFF. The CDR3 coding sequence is TGTGCCAGCAGCCCCCCCGTATACACCGGGGAGCTGTTTTTT.

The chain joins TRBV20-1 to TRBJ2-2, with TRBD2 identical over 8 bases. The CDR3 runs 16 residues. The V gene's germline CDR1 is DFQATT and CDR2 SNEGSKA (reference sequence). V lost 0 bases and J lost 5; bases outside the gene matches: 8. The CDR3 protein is CSAREVRREETGELFF. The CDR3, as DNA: TGCAGTGCTAGAGAGGTTAGGCGGGAGGAAACCGGGGAGCTGTTTTTT.

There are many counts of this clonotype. The CDR3 coding sequence is TGTGCCAGCAGTCCGGGACTAGCGGGAGGTCTGTCCTACAATGAGCAGTTCTTC. Amino acids: CASSPGLAGGLSYNEQFF. The gene calls are TRBV12-3 or TRBV12-4 and TRBJ2-1, with 15 bases identical to TRBD2. The CDR3 contains 18 residues. Trimming cost V 5 bases and J 1 base; bases outside gene matches: 6.

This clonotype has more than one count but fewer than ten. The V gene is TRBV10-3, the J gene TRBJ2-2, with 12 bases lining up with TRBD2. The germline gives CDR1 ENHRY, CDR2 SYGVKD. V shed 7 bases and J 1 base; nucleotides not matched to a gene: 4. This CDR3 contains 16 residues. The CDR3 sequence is CAINLAGGRNTGELFF. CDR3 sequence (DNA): TGTGCCATCAATCTAGCGGGAGGGAGGAACACCGGGGAGCTGTTTTTT.

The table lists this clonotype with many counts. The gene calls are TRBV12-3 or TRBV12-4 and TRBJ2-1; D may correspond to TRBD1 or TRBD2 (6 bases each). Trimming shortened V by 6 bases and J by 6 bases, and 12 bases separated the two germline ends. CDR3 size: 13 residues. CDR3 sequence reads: CASSPGGLNEQFF. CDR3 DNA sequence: TGTGCCAGCAGCCCCGGGGGCCTCAATGAGCAGTTCTTC.

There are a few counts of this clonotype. CDR3: CASSEFAQRETQYF. CDR3 in DNA: TGTGCCAGCAGTGAATTCGCGCAGAGGGAGACCCAGTACTTC. The chain joins TRBV25-1 to TRBJ2-5; D uncertain. The CDR3 covers 14 residues. Germline V gives CDR1 MGHDK, CDR2 SYGVNS. V was pared by 1 base and J by 5 bases, with 11 bases between. The variable domain in full, completed from reference TRBV25-1 and TRBJ2-5, reads EADIYQTPRYLVIGTGKKITLECSQTMGHDKMYWYQQDPGMELHLIHYSYGVNSTEKGDLSSESTVSRIRTEHFPLTLESARPSHTSQYLCASSEFAQRETQYFGPGTRLLVL.

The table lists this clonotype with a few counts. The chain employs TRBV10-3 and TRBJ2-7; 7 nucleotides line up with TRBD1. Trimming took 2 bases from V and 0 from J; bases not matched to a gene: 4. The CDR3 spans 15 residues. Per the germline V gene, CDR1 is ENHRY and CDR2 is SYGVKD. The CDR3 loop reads CAISELGTVSYEQYF. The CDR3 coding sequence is TGTGCCATCAGTGAGCTAGGGACAGTCTCCTACGAGCAGTACTTC.

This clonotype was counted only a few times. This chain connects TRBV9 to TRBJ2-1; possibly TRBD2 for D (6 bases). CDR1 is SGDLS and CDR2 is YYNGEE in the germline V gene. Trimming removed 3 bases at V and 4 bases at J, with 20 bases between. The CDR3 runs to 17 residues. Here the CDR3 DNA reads TGTGCCAGCAGCGCGGGGAGTGGGGCGGGGAGTTACAATGAGCAGTTCTTC. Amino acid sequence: CASSAGSGAGSYNEQFF.

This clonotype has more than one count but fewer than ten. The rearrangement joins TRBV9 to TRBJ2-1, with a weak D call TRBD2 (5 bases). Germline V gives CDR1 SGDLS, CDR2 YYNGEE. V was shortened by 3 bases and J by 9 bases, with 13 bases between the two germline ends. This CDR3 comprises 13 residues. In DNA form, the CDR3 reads TGTGCCAGCAGCGCCTTCCTCCGGGGTGAGCAGTTCTTC. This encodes CASSAFLRGEQFF.

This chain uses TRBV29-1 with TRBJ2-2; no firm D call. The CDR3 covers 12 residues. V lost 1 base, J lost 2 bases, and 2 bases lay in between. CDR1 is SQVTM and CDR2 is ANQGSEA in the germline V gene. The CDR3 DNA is TGCAGCGTTGAAGGCAACACCGGGGAGCTGTTTTTT. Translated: CSVEGNTGELFF.

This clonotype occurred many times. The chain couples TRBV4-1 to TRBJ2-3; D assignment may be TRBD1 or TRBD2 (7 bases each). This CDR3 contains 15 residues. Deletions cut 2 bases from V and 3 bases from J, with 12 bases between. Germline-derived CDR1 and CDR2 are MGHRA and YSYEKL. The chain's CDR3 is CASSQLQGGTDTQYF. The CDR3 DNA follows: TGCGCCAGCAGCCAATTGCAGGGGGGGACAGATACGCAGTATTTT.